This is a list of T cell receptor beta chains from one sample in a study of identical twins. Using its own MiXCR run on the 5' RACE reads, TCRdb lists one record per CDR3 protein. The sample lists 450,000 or so distinct CDR3 sequences, approximately 24% occurring once. The data were also submitted as part of a second study, on T cells expressing NK-cell markers.

The material sequenced was CD4+ T cells sorted from blood. These receptors were taken from a young woman in good health. Each CDR3 is given with its conserved first and last residue.

CDR3aa: CASSTTGAGANVLTF
v_gene: TRBV6-2/TRBV6-3
j_gene: TRBJ2-6

CDR3aa: CATSREQGARNEQYF
v_gene: TRBV15
j_gene: TRBJ2-7

CDR3aa: CASSSRRLPYNEQFF
v_gene: TRBV7-9
j_gene: TRBJ2-1

CDR3aa: CASRSRRGPSYEQYF
v_gene: TRBV12-3/TRBV12-4
j_gene: TRBJ2-7

CDR3aa: CASSFKWRSSFYNEQFF
v_gene: TRBV7-9
j_gene: TRBJ2-1

CDR3aa: CASSVSSLTYEQYF
v_gene: TRBV2
j_gene: TRBJ2-7

CDR3aa: CASSDIGPKACEAFF
v_gene: TRBV6-1
j_gene: TRBJ1-1

CDR3aa: CASREGVNTGELFF
v_gene: TRBV10-1
j_gene: TRBJ2-2

CDR3aa: CSAQTSGTQYF
v_gene: TRBV20-1
j_gene: TRBJ2-3

CDR3aa: CAISPHSGLFF
v_gene: TRBV10-3
j_gene: TRBJ2-1

CDR3aa: CASSLAYVEAFF
v_gene: TRBV12-3/TRBV12-4
j_gene: TRBJ1-1

CDR3aa: CASSLGFFGTITDTQYF
v_gene: TRBV7-9
j_gene: TRBJ2-3

CDR3aa: CASSYVRGTLLETQYF
v_gene: TRBV6-5
j_gene: TRBJ2-5

CDR3aa: CASSLLASDNEQFF
v_gene: TRBV5-1
j_gene: TRBJ2-1

CDR3aa: CSARDPPYEQYF
v_gene: TRBV20-1
j_gene: TRBJ2-7

CDR3aa: CASSLYPTNYEQYF
v_gene: TRBV12-3/TRBV12-4
j_gene: TRBJ2-7

CDR3aa: CAISTSGSYNEQFF
v_gene: TRBV10-3
j_gene: TRBJ2-1

CDR3aa: CASSPPGLAGFGETQYF
v_gene: TRBV7-9
j_gene: TRBJ2-5

CDR3aa: CSAMSPNYGYTF
v_gene: TRBV20-1
j_gene: TRBJ1-2

CDR3aa: CATSRRGRGPEQYF
v_gene: TRBV15
j_gene: TRBJ2-7

CDR3aa: CASSSPWSQGDTQYF
v_gene: TRBV11-2
j_gene: TRBJ2-3

CDR3aa: CASGGTPYEQYF
v_gene: TRBV2
j_gene: TRBJ2-7

CDR3aa: CASRLISTDTQYF
v_gene: TRBV6-1
j_gene: TRBJ2-3

CDR3aa: CASHGVRAGELFF
v_gene: TRBV4-1
j_gene: TRBJ2-2

CDR3aa: CASSPGQGRDTQYF
v_gene: TRBV7-3
j_gene: TRBJ2-3

CDR3aa: CASSPRGGQGYTGELFF
v_gene: TRBV6-5
j_gene: TRBJ2-2

CDR3aa: CASSFPMASPSEQYF
v_gene: TRBV6-5
j_gene: TRBJ2-7

CDR3aa: CASSPRWRGGNQPQHF
v_gene: TRBV6-1
j_gene: TRBJ1-5

CDR3aa: CSASRGLGSPLHF
v_gene: TRBV20-1
j_gene: TRBJ1-6

CDR3aa: CASIGLAGSSYNEQFF
v_gene: TRBV6-2/TRBV6-3
j_gene: TRBJ2-1

CDR3aa: CATSVPGTGELFF
v_gene: TRBV24-1
j_gene: TRBJ2-2

CDR3aa: CSGQTGGETQYF
v_gene: TRBV20-1
j_gene: TRBJ2-5

CDR3aa: CSVEDWIAGGGTQYF
v_gene: TRBV29-1
j_gene: TRBJ2-3

CDR3aa: CSVGGASTDTQYF
v_gene: TRBV20-1
j_gene: TRBJ2-3

CDR3aa: CSARGGPDEQFF
v_gene: TRBV20-1
j_gene: TRBJ2-1

CDR3aa: CASSIAVDTGELFF
v_gene: TRBV19
j_gene: TRBJ2-2

CDR3aa: CASGTLGNTIYF
v_gene: TRBV12-3/TRBV12-4
j_gene: TRBJ1-3

CDR3aa: CSVRTGGNQPQHF
v_gene: TRBV29-1
j_gene: TRBJ1-5

CDR3aa: CASSFRGGSTEAFF
v_gene: TRBV7-2
j_gene: TRBJ1-1

CDR3aa: CASSVIRDGDQPQHF
v_gene: TRBV2
j_gene: TRBJ1-5

CDR3aa: CASSHSGADTQYF
v_gene: TRBV4-1
j_gene: TRBJ2-3

CDR3aa: CASSLGLSRETQYF
v_gene: TRBV2
j_gene: TRBJ2-5

CDR3aa: CASSAGQSYNEQFF
v_gene: TRBV19
j_gene: TRBJ2-1

CDR3aa: CASSPRTGGPRTEGTDTQYF
v_gene: TRBV7-3
j_gene: TRBJ2-3

CDR3aa: CASSPGREAFF
v_gene: TRBV18
j_gene: TRBJ1-1

CDR3aa: CASSLGTGDNEQFF
v_gene: TRBV5-1
j_gene: TRBJ2-1

CDR3aa: CASSVEASGQETQYF
v_gene: TRBV9
j_gene: TRBJ2-5

CDR3aa: CASSQQVNTEAFF
v_gene: TRBV14
j_gene: TRBJ1-1

CDR3aa: CSVGSMAYEQYF
v_gene: TRBV29-1
j_gene: TRBJ2-7

CDR3aa: CASSYGLAAYNEQFF
v_gene: TRBV18
j_gene: TRBJ2-1

CDR3aa: CASSLVRDRNVRQYF
v_gene: TRBV7-9
j_gene: TRBJ2-7

CDR3aa: CASTFVRYNEQFF
v_gene: TRBV2
j_gene: TRBJ2-1

CDR3aa: CASTQTSGGARETQYF
v_gene: TRBV6-1
j_gene: TRBJ2-5

CDR3aa: CASSTNVGTSGVQETQYF
v_gene: TRBV11-2
j_gene: TRBJ2-5